This TCR beta chain was identified in a study of T cell responses to AZD1222 COVID-19 vaccine. Sequenced by immunoSEQ multiplex PCR; TCRdb stores in-frame clones only, minus some. The data contain about 150,000 clones, around 93% of them singletons. CDR1 and CDR2 from the germline V gene are LGHDT and YNNKEL (reference sequence). V lost 8 bases, J lost 3 bases, and 4 bases stayed unmatched. This CDR3 comprises 14 residues. General study results and limits: Every sample of the repertoires postdated the peak T cell response. Spike-spanning, vaccine-associated CD4 TCRs were dominant at 160-218 and 743-854. White British people made up most donors, females outnumbered males, and clonal diversity was possibly underestimated.

About this clone: Its antigen is not known.

The material sequenced was peripheral blood, taken on day 0 of AZD1222 vaccination. The chain links TRBV3-1 (or the pseudogene TRBV3-2) to TRBJ2-1, with 10 positions matching TRBD2. The TCR was taken from an adult in good health. CDR3 sequence: CASSAGGFYNEQFF. Written as DNA, the CDR3 is TGTGCCAGCTCAGCGGGGGGGTTCTACAATGAGCAGTTCTTC.